The 24 T cell receptor beta chains reported below all come from one sample, sequenced in a study of molecular identifiers for immune sequencing clone quantification. MiXCR was run by TCRdb on the PCR reads, yielding one entry per CDR3 protein. The data hold about 500,000 distinct CDR3 sequences, with 20% to 25% observed a single time. Material: naive CD8+ T cells from blood, with Jurkat cell RNA spiked in. The subset here: FACS-sorted CD8+CD4-CCR7+CD45RA+ naive T cells. The receptors originated from a human donor in good health. Some libraries in this study had Jurkat cell RNA spiked in.

The V gene is TRBV11-2, the J gene TRBJ1-5, with D possibly TRBD1 on 6 matching bases. The ends were cut back, 5 bases at V and 0 bases at J, with 23 bases in the middle. This CDR3 is built from 19 residues. Germline lookup yields CDR1 SGHAT and CDR2 FQNNGV. The CDR3 spells CASSGWDKSNGVSNQPQHF. CDR3 sequence (DNA): TGTGCCAGCAGCGGATGGGACAAGTCTAACGGAGTTAGCAATCAGCCCCAGCATTTT.

This clonotype was seen a handful of times. J is TRBJ2-7 and V is TRBV27, with unresolved D. Trimming shortened V by 1 base and J by 3 bases, and 7 bases separated the two germline ends. This CDR3 spans 13 amino acids. The germline V gene encodes CDR1 MNHEY and CDR2 SMNVEV (reference sequence). CDR3: CASSLWANYEQYF. The DNA of the CDR3 is TGTGCCAGCAGTTTATGGGCCAACTACGAGCAGTACTTC.

This clonotype was observed a handful of times. The chain links TRBV12-3 or TRBV12-4 to TRBJ1-1; D gene unclear. The CDR3 length is 11 residues. V lost 3 bases to trimming and J lost 6 bases, with 5 bases between them. The CDR3 loop is CASSFGPEAFF. Written as DNA, the CDR3 is TGTGCCAGCAGTTTTGGGCCTGAAGCTTTCTTT.

V and J are TRBV28 and TRBJ2-2; 7 bases align to TRBD1. Trimming removed 6 bases from V and 5 bases from J; junction bases left unmatched: 12. CDR1 is MDHEN and CDR2 is SYDVKM in the germline V gene. The CDR3 consists of 16 residues. CDR3 in amino acids: CASSLDPGQKTGELFF. The CDR3 bases are TGTGCCAGCAGCTTGGATCCGGGACAGAAGACCGGGGAGCTGTTTTTT. The full variable domain, completed using reference TRBV28 and TRBJ2-2, is DVKVTQSSRYLVKRTGEKVFLECVQDMDHENMFWYRQDPGLGLRLIYFSYDVKMKEKGDIPEGYSVSREKKERFSLILESASTNQTSMYLCASSLDPGQKTGELFFGEGSRLTVL.

This clonotype was seen many times. This sequence joins TRBV5-1 and TRBJ2-7; 7 bases map to TRBD1. V shed 4 bases, J shed 5 bases, and the junction held 12 bases outside the gene matches. CDR1 is SGHRS, CDR2 YFSETQ, per germline. This CDR3 has 15 amino acids. The chain's CDR3 is CASSARQGASHEQYF. The CDR3 bases are TGCGCCAGCAGCGCGAGACAGGGCGCATCACACGAGCAGTACTTC.

A remark on this clonotype: A much larger clone differs by one base, so this may be a read error. This chain joins TRBV7-9 and TRBJ2-3; a weak D match, TRBD1 (5 bases). This CDR3 has 16 amino acids. Germline V gene sequence: CDR1 SEHNR, CDR2 FQNEAQ (reference sequence). This CDR3 reads CTSSLAPGFGTDTQYF. As DNA, the CDR3 is TGTACCAGCAGCTTAGCCCCAGGGTTTGGCACAGATACGCAGTATTTT.

This clonotype was seen repeatedly, ten times or more. This chain connects TRBV20-1 to TRBJ1-5, with a weak D call TRBD1 (5 bases). CDR1 and CDR2 from the germline V gene are DFQATT and SNEGSKA (reference sequence). This CDR3 has 15 amino acids. V dropped 4 bases and J dropped 3 bases, with 16 bases sitting between them. CDR3: CSAMERGGYNQPQHF. CDR3 bases: TGCAGTGCTATGGAACGGGGGGGGTACAATCAGCCCCAGCATTTT.

The chain links TRBV7-9 to TRBJ2-4, with 10 bases that match TRBD1. The CDR3 extends over 16 amino acids. V lost 4 bases and J lost 3; bases outside the gene matches: 6. Germline CDR1 SEHNR, CDR2 FQNEAQ (reference sequence). In DNA, the CDR3 is TGTGCCAGCAGCTCCACCGGGACAGGGGTCAAAAACATTCAGTACTTC. Its protein product is CASSSTGTGVKNIQYF.

In its sample, this clonotype was seen a few times. The chain couples TRBV5-4 to TRBJ1-1; D not resolved. Trimming removed 3 bases from V and 4 bases from J, with 10 bases in between. Germline V gene sequence: CDR1 SGHNT, CDR2 YYREEE (reference sequence). The CDR3 is made up of 13 amino acids. For the CDR3, the DNA is TGTGCCAGCAGCTCTAGAGAGGGCACTGAAGCTTTCTTT. Amino acids: CASSSREGTEAFF.

DNA for the CDR3: TGTGCCAGCAGCCCGGGCGGCGGAATTGAGCAGTTCTTC. Its protein is CASSPGGGIEQFF. The rearrangement uses TRBV7-3 and TRBJ2-1; no reliable D call. V dropped 5 bases and J dropped 9 bases, with 14 bases sitting between them. In germline, CDR1 is SGHTA, CDR2 FQGTGA. This CDR3 has 13 amino acids. The entire variable domain, with the rest obtained from reference TRBV7-3 and TRBJ2-1, is as follows: GAGVSQTPSNKVTEKGKYVELRCDPISGHTALYWYRQSLGQGPEFLIYFQGTGAADDSGLPNDRFFAVRPEGSVSTLKIQRTERGDSAVYLCASSPGGGIEQFFGPGTRLTVL.

This clonotype was counted a few times. The chain links TRBV19 to TRBJ2-5, with 8 bases lining up with TRBD1. Germline values: CDR1 LNHDA, CDR2 SQIVND (reference sequence). This CDR3 is 14 amino acids long. V was clipped by 0 bases and J by 3 bases; unmatched bases: 0. The CDR3 sequence: CASSIEDREETQYF. In nucleotides, the CDR3 is TGTGCCAGTAGTATAGAGGACAGGGAAGAGACCCAGTACTTC.

The chain carries TRBV4-1 and TRBJ2-2, with D possibly TRBD1 on 6 matching bases. Trimming removed 0 bases at V and 8 bases at J, with 16 bases between. The CDR3 is made up of 16 amino acids. The germline CDR1 and CDR2 sequences are MGHRA and YSYEKL. CDR3 sequence reads: CASSQENSRGLGELFF. As DNA, the CDR3 is TGCGCCAGCAGCCAAGAGAACAGTAGGGGGTTGGGGGAGCTGTTTTTT.

This clonotype was counted ten times or more. The V and J genes are TRBV7-9 and TRBJ2-5; D possibly matches TRBD1 or TRBD2 (5 bases each). Per the germline V gene, CDR1 is SEHNR and CDR2 is FQNEAQ (reference sequence). The ends were cut back, 6 bases at V and 5 bases at J, with 16 bases in the middle. The CDR3 has 14 residues. The CDR3 loop reads CASRSSGPGETQYF. The CDR3 region has the DNA TGTGCCAGCAGGTCCTCGGGACCCGGCGAGACCCAGTACTTC.

This clonotype was observed a few times. The chain joins TRBV19 to TRBJ2-5; 10 bases are a match to TRBD1. The germline V gene encodes CDR1 LNHDA and CDR2 SQIVND (reference sequence). This CDR3 spans 15 amino acids. V trimming: 6 bases; J trimming: 3 bases; junction bases outside the gene matches: 7. This chain's CDR3 is CASRRSTGGEETQYF. CDR3 nucleotide sequence: TGTGCCAGTAGGCGTTCGACAGGGGGCGAAGAGACCCAGTACTTC.

The chain is built from TRBV18 and TRBJ2-7; no clear D. The CDR3 length is 17 residues. Trimming stripped 2 bases from V and 7 bases from J, with 24 bases between. The germline gives CDR1 KGHSH, CDR2 LQKENI. CDR3 loop: CASSPTPTMLYHGEQYF. The CDR3 DNA reads TGTGCCAGCTCACCAACTCCGACAATGCTATATCATGGGGAGCAGTACTTC. Full variable domain (remainder filled in from reference TRBV18 and TRBJ2-7): NAGVMQNPRHLVRRRGQEARLRCSPMKGHSHVYWYRQLPEEGLKFMVYLQKENIIDESGMPKERFSAEFPKEGPSILRIQQVVRGDSAAYFCASSPTPTMLYHGEQYFGPGTRLTVT.

As for this clonotype: A much larger clonotype is one base distant, so this may be a read error. This likely comes from a read error, as the CDR3 has no conserved phenylalanine or tryptophan at its end. This chain joins TRBV4-3 and TRBJ1-1, with unresolved D. The germline CDR1 and CDR2 sequences are LGHNA and YSLEER. V was cut by 0 bases and J by 4 bases, with 15 bases left in between. The CDR3 totals 16 residues. The CDR3: CASSQDVPAWGTEAFL. Written as DNA, the CDR3 is TGCGCCAGCAGCCAAGATGTCCCAGCCTGGGGCACTGAAGCTTTCCTT.

This sequence joins TRBV9 and TRBJ1-3; no clear D gene. Looked up from germline, CDR1 is SGDLS and CDR2 is YYNGEE. This CDR3 spans 16 amino acids. The germline V and J ends were trimmed by 0 bases and 2 bases, with 12 bases remaining between them. The CDR3, as DNA: TGTGCCAGCAGCGTAGAAAGGGCTGGGGCTGGAAACACCATATATTTT. Amino acids: CASSVERAGAGNTIYF.

The chain is built from TRBV6-6 and TRBJ1-3; D gene unclear. Germline CDR1 MNHNY, CDR2 SVGAGI (reference sequence). Deletions cut 2 bases from V and 0 bases from J, with 8 bases between. The CDR3 consists of 15 residues. The CDR3, as DNA: TGTGCCAGCAGTTACACCCGTGGCTCTGGAAACACCATATATTTT. Residues: CASSYTRGSGNTIYF.

This clonotype has a count of ten or more. The gene calls are TRBV4-1 and TRBJ2-5, with TRBD2 as a possible D gene (5 bases). This CDR3 is 14 amino acids long. Germline lookup yields CDR1 MGHRA and CDR2 YSYEKL. Trimming took off 6 bases at V and 0 bases at J, with 11 bases between the two ends. CDR3: CASRASRYQETQYF. The CDR3 DNA reads TGCGCCAGCAGGGCTAGCCGTTACCAAGAGACCCAGTACTTC.

In its sample, this clonotype was seen a few times. The chain joins TRBV12-5 to TRBJ1-3; a weak D match, TRBD1 (5 bases). The germline V gene encodes CDR1 LGHNT and CDR2 FRNRAP. The CDR3 has 15 residues. V lost 0 bases to trimming and J lost 1 base, with 7 bases between them. The DNA of the CDR3 is TGTGCTAGTGGTTTGGTGACAGCTTCTGGAAACACCATATATTTT. Amino acids: CASGLVTASGNTIYF.

This clonotype has only one observation. A much larger clone sits a single nucleotide away, making a read error possible. V and J are TRBV5-1 and TRBJ2-2; a weak D match, TRBD1 (6 bases). The germline V gene encodes CDR1 SGHRS and CDR2 YFSETQ. The CDR3 contains 13 residues. CDR3 in amino acids: CASQDRNTGELSF. The CDR3 nucleotides read TGCGCCAGCCAAGACAGGAACACCGGGGAGCTGTCTTTT. Full variable domain (rest looked up from reference TRBV5-1 and TRBJ2-2): KAGVTQTPRYLIKTRGQQVTLSCSPISGHRSVSWYQQTPGQGLQFLFEYFSETQRNKGNFPGRFSGRQFSNSRSEMNVSTLELGDSALYLCASQDRNTGELSFGEGSRLTVL.

This rearrangement joins TRBV10-3 to TRBJ1-1; no clear D. The CDR3 runs to 15 residues. V dropped 5 bases and J dropped 0 bases, with 13 bases sitting between them. Germline CDR1 and CDR2: ENHRY and SYGVKD. The CDR3 reads CAISPDGIMNTEAFF. The DNA of the CDR3 is TGTGCCATCAGTCCGGACGGAATTATGAACACTGAAGCTTTCTTT.

The chain uses TRBV20-1 and TRBJ2-7, with a weak D call TRBD1 (6 bases). There are 17 residues in the CDR3. The V end was cut by 1 base, the J end by 0 bases, with 19 bases between. From germline, CDR1 is DFQATT and CDR2 SNEGSKA (reference sequence). In DNA, the CDR3 is TGCAGTGCTAGAGGAATCTACAGGGCGCTACCCTCCTACGAGCAGTACTTC. The encoded protein is CSARGIYRALPSYEQYF.

This clonotype occurred many times. The V and J genes are TRBV12-3 or TRBV12-4 and TRBJ2-4, with D tentatively TRBD2 (7 bases). V lost 3 bases to trimming and J lost 3 bases, with 12 bases between them. The CDR3 consists of 15 residues. CDR3 region: CASSLEGGGKNIQYF. In DNA form, the CDR3 reads TGTGCCAGCAGTTTGGAGGGAGGGGGCAAAAACATTCAGTACTTC.